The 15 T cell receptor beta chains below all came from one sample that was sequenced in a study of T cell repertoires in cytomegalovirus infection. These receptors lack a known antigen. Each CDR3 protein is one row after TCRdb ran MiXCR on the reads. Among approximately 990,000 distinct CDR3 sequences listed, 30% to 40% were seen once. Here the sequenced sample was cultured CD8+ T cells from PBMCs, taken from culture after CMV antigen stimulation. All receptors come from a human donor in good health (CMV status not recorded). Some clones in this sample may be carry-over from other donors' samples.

The CDR3 DNA sequence: TGTGCCAGCAGTTTAAATCCCGATCCTGGAAACACCATATATTTT. Translation: CASSLNPDPGNTIYF. This sequence joins TRBV27 and TRBJ1-3, with no clear D. The CDR3 totals 15 residues. Germline V CDR1 and CDR2: MNHEY, SMNVEV (reference sequence). V was shortened by 2 bases and J by 2 bases, with 10 bases between the two germline ends.

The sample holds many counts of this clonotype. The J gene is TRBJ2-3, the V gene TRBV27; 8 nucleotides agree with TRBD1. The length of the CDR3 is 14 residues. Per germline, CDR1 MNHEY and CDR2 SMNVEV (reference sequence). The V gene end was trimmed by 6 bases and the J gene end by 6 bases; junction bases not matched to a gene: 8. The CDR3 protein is CASSLRTGPDTQYF. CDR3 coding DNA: TGTGCCAGCAGCTTACGGACAGGGCCCGATACGCAGTATTTT.

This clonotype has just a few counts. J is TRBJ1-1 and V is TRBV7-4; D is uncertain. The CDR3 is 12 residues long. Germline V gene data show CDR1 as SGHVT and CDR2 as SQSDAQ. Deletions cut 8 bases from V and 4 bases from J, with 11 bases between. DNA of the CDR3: TGTGCCAGCGCCTTTTGGGGCACTGAAGCTTTCTTT. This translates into CASAFWGTEAFF.

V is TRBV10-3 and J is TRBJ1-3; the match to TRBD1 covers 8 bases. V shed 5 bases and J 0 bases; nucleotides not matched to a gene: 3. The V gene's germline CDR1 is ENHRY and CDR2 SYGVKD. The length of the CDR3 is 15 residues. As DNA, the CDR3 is TGTGCCATCAGTAGGGGACAGGACTCTGGAAACACCATATATTTT. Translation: CAISRGQDSGNTIYF.

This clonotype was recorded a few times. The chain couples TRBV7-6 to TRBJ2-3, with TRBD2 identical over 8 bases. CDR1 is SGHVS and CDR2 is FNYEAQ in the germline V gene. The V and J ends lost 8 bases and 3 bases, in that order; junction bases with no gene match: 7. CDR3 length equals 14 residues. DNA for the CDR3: TGTGCCAGCGGGAACGGGGGGGCTACAGATACGCAGTATTTT. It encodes CASGNGGATDTQYF. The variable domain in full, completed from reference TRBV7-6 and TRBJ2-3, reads GAGVSQSPRYKVTKRGQDVALRCDPISGHVSLYWYRQALGQGPEFLTYFNYEAQQDKSGLPNDRFSAERPEGSISTLTIQRTEQRDSAMYRCASGNGGATDTQYFGPGTRLTVL.

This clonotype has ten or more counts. The CDR3 DNA sequence: TGTGCCAGCAGTCCTGGGGACTCCTACGAGCAGTACTTC. Its protein is CASSPGDSYEQYF. The chain recombines TRBV7-9 with TRBJ2-7; D not certain. Trimming removed 6 bases from V and 0 bases from J, with 9 bases in between. The CDR3 totals 13 residues. Germline assignment: CDR1 SEHNR and CDR2 FQNEAQ (reference sequence).

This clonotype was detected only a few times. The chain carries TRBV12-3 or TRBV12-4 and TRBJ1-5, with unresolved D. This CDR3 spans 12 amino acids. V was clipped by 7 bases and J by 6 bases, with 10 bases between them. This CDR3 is CASTKGFQPQHF. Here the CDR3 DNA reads TGTGCCAGCACCAAGGGATTTCAGCCCCAGCATTTT.

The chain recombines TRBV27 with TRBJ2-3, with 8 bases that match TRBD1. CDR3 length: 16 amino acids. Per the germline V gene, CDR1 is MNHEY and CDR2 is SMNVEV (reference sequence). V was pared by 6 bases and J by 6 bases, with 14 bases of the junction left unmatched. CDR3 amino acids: CASRKAGQGLRDTQYF. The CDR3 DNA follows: TGTGCCAGCAGAAAGGCAGGACAGGGTCTTAGGGATACGCAGTATTTT.

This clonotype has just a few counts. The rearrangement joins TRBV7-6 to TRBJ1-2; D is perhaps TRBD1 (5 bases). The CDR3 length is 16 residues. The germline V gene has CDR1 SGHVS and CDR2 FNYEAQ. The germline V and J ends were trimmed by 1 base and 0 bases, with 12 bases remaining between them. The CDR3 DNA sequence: TGTGCCAGCAGCTTAGAACCCGGGACGGCTAACTATGGCTACACCTTC. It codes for CASSLEPGTANYGYTF.

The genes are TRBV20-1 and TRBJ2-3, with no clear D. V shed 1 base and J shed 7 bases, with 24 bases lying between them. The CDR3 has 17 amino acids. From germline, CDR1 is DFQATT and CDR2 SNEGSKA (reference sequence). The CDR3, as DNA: TGCAGTGCTAGAGTGATTCTTGGCGTGGAGCTAGATAATACGCAGTATTTT. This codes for CSARVILGVELDNTQYF.

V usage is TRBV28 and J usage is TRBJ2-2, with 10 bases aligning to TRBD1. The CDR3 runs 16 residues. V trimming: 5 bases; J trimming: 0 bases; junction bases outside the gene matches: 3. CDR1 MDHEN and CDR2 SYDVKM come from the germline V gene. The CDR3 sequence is CASSMGQGTNTGELFF. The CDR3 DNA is TGTGCCAGCAGTATGGGACAGGGGACGAACACCGGGGAGCTGTTTTTT.

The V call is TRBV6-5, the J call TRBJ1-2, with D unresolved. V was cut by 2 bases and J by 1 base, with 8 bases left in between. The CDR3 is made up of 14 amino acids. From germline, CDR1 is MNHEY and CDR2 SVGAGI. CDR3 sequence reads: CASSYVNSNYGYTF. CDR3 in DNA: TGTGCCAGCAGTTACGTAAACAGTAACTATGGCTACACCTTC.

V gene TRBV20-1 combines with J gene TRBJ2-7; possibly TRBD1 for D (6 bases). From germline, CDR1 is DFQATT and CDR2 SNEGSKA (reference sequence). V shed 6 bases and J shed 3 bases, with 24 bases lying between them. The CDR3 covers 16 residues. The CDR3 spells CSATPSPRTVRYEQYV. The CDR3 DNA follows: TGCAGTGCCACGCCATCCCCAAGGACAGTACGCTACGAGCAGTACGTC.

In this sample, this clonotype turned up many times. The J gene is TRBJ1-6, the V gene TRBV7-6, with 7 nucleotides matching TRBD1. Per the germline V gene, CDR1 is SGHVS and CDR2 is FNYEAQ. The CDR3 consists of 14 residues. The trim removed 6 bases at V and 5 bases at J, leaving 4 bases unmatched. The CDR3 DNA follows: TGTGCCAGCAGACCCGGGACAGATAATTCACCCCTCCACTTT. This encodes CASRPGTDNSPLHF.

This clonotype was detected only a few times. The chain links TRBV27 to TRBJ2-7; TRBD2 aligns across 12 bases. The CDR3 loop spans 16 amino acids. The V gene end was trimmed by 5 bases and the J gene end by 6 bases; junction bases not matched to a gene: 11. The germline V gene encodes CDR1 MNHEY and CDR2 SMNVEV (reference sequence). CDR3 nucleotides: TGTGCCAGCAGTCCTAGCGGGGGGGAGGTATTCACCGAGCAGTACGTC. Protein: CASSPSGGEVFTEQYV.